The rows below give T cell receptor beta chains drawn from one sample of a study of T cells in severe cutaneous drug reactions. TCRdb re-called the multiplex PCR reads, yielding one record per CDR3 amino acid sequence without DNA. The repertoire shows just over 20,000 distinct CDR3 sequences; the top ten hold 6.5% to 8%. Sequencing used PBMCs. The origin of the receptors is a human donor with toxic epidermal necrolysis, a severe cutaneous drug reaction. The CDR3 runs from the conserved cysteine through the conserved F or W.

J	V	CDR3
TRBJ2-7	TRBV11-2	CASSSPGEGVYSYEQYF
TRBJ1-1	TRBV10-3	CAISEPSSLGARNTEAFF
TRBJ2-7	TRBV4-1	CASRPQASSSYEQYF
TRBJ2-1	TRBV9	CASSVGVLGAGEQFF
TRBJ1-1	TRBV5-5	CASSRRTGQVRNTEAFF
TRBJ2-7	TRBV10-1	CASRLAEGTYEQYF
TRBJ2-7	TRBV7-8	CASSLDRTYEQYF
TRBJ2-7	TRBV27	CASSFRDSSYEQYF
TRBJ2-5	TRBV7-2	CASSLEAGGPETQYF
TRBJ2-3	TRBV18	CASSHTRTNGTSTDTQYF